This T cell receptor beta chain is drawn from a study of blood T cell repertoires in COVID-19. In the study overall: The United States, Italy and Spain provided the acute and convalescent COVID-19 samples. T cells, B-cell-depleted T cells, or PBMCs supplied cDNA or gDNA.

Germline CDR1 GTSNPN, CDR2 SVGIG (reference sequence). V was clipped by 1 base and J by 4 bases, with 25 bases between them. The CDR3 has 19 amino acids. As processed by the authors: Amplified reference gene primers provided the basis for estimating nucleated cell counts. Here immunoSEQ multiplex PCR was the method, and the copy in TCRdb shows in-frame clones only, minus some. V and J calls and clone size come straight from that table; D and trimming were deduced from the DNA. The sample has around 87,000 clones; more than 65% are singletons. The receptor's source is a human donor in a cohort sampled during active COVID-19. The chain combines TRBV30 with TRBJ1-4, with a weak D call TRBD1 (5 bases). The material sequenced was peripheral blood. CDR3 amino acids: CAWSDPPRGRGMLNEKLFF. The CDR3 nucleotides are TGTGCCTGGAGTGACCCTCCCCGCGGGAGGGGCATGCTTAATGAAAAACTGTTTTTT.